This TCR beta chain was documented in a study of blood T cell repertoires in COVID-19. Study context: Specimens from acute and convalescent COVID-19 originated in the United States, Italy and Spain. T cells, B-cell-depleted T cells, or PBMCs provided the cDNA or gDNA that served as material.

Per the germline V gene, CDR1 is SGHTS and CDR2 is YDEGEE. The CDR3 spans 14 residues. The junction had 5 bases not matched to a gene; V was cut back by 3 bases and J by 8 bases. Repertoires were generated with immunoSEQ multiplex PCR, while TCRdb's copy carries only in-frame clones and drops some. There are some 120,000 clones in the sample; about 94% occur only once, and approximately 2% lies in the top ten. Seattle researchers signed up patients amid active infection and tracked them longitudinally. The J gene is TRBJ1-4, the V gene TRBV5-8, with 9 nucleotides matching TRBD1. Material: peripheral blood. This TCR came from a man aged 45-65 years with COVID-19, enrolled during active disease. CDR3 DNA sequence: TGTGCCAGCAGCTCGGGACAGGGAGGGGAAAAACTGTTTTTT. Amino acid sequence: CASSSGQGGEKLFF.